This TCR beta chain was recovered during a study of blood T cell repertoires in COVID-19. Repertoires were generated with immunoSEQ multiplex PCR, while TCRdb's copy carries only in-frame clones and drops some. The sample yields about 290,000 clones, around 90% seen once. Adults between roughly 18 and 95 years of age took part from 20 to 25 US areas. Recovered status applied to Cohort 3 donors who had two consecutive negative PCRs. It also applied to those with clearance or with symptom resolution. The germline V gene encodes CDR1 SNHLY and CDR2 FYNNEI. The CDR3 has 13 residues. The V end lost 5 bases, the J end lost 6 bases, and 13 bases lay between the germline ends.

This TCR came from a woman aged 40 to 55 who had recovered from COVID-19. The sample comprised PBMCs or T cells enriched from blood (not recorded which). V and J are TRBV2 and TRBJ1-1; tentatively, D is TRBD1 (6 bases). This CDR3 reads CASSPTTGSEAFF. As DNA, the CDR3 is TGTGCCAGCAGTCCAACCACAGGGTCTGAAGCTTTCTTT.